This T cell receptor (beta chain) was recovered during a study of shared clonotypes between healthy human individuals. Across the whole study: Per-donor plates numbered three CD4 naive, three CD4 memory, two CD8 naive and one CD8 memory.

Authors' data handling: ImmunoSEQ only sent back junction sequences with no quality scores, so filtering was done differently. Method: immunoSEQ multiplex PCR; TCRdb's copy keeps in-frame clones and lacks some. Clone size and the V and J calls come from that table; the DNA yielded D and trimming. The table includes a few million clones, about 92% detected once. Each sample came from a Caucasian adult donor living in Nashville, Tennessee. Comment on this clone: Its antigen remains unidentified.

The CDR3 extends over 14 amino acids. CDR1 SGDLS and CDR2 YYNGEE come from the germline V gene. Trimming shortened V by 4 bases and J by 4 bases, and 12 bases separated the two germline ends. The study, taken as a whole, reports: Among the subsets, naive ones generally showed larger estimated richness than memory ones.

The chain couples TRBV9 to TRBJ2-1; D might be TRBD1 (5 bases). Sequencing was done on a sample of naive CD4+ T cells from PBMCs. Subset given: CD45RA+ positively selected. This TCR derives from a man aged 18-30 years in good health. Some clones in this sample may be carry-over from other donors' samples. CDR3 sequence reads: CASSPPGSYNEQFF. The CDR3 DNA follows: TGTGCCAGCAGCCCCCCAGGGTCATACAATGAGCAGTTCTTC. Variable domain in full (rest from reference TRBV9 and TRBJ2-1): DSGVTQTPKHLITATGQRVTLRCSPRSGDLSVYWYQQSLDQGLQFLIQYYNGEERAKGNILERFSAQQFPDLHSELNLSSLELGDSALYFCASSPPGSYNEQFFGPGTRLTVL.